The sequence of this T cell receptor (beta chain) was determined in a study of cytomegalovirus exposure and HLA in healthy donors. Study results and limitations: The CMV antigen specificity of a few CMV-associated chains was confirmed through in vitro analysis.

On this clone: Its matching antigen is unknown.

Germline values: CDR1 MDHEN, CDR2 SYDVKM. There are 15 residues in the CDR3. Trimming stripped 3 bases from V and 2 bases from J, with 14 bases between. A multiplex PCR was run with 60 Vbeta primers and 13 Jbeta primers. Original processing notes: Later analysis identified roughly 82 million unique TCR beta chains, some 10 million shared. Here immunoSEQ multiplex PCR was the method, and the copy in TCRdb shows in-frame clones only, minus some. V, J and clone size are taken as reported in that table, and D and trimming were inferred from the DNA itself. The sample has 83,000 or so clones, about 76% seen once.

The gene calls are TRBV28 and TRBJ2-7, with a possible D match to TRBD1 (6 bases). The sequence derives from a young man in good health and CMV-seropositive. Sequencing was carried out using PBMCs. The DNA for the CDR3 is TGTGCCAGCAGTTTTCTTCAGGGGAGTGCCTACGAGCAGTACTTC. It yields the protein CASSFLQGSAYEQYF.